The clone carrying this T cell receptor (beta chain) was observed a handful of times. Its antigen remains unknown. The V gene lost 4 bases and the J gene lost 1 base, with 7 bases spanning the gap. Germline V gives CDR1 LNHDA, CDR2 SQIVND (reference sequence). This CDR3 region has 13 residues. These data belong to a study of cytomegalovirus exposure and HLA in healthy donors. Overall study: The Caucasian-associated ancestry cluster held roughly 84% of around 380 genotyped donors. Findings and limits, study-wide: It was assumed in the presence/absence analyses that sequencing depth was roughly uniform across donors. Reports described diagnosis of cytomegalovirus status by the classifier as highly specific and sensitive.

60 Vbeta and 13 Jbeta primers were used in PCR. Assay used: immunoSEQ multiplex PCR; TCRdb lists only in-frame clones, some missing. The sample contains 120,000 or so clones, over 75% of which appear only once. The rearrangement uses TRBV19 and TRBJ1-1; D perhaps matches TRBD1 (6 bases). This receptor was obtained from a man between 18 and 29 years old in good health and CMV-seropositive. The sequencing input was PBMCs. CDR3: CASSKQGNTEAFF. CDR3 bases: TGTGCCAGTAGTAAACAGGGGAACACTGAAGCTTTCTTT.